This TCR beta chain is drawn from a study of shared clonotypes between healthy human individuals. Germline CDR1 reads SNHLY; CDR2 reads FYNNEI. The CDR3 is 15 amino acids. The V and J ends lost 3 bases and 4 bases, in that order; junction bases with no gene match: 7. Methods used by the authors: ImmunoSEQ only sent back junction sequences with no quality scores, so filtering was done differently. Only in-frame clones appear in the TCRdb table, and some are missing; sequencing was by immunoSEQ multiplex PCR. D and trimming were read from the DNA, whereas the V and J calls and clone size are those reported in that table. Of a few million clones listed, around 94% are singletons.

This chain links TRBV2 with TRBJ1-2; 8 nucleotides agree with TRBD1. The source of this sequence is a man between 18 and 29 years old in good health. The sequenced sample was naive CD4+ T cells sorted from blood. Subset here: CD45RA+ positively selected. CDR3 residues: CASSEEQGAVYGYTF. CDR3 DNA sequence: TGTGCCAGCAGTGAGGAGCAGGGGGCTGTCTATGGCTACACCTTC.